These 14 T cell receptor beta chains were all obtained from the same sample, sequenced in a study of beta chain features in type 1 diabetes. Which antigens these TCRs recognize remains unknown. General observations from the study: Patients with Type 1 diabetes showed moderately but significantly shorter TCRB CDR3s in all four CD4+ subsets.

Of the isolated RNA, all was reverse transcribed, and so the sequenced material was expressed TCRB transcripts. Method: immunoSEQ multiplex PCR; TCRdb's copy keeps in-frame clones and lacks some. The repertoire holds around 56,000 clones, with roughly 52% as singletons. Sequenced input: Tregs from blood. These receptors were obtained from a woman in her 40s with type 1 diabetes.

This chain joins TRBV7-2 and TRBJ1-2; TRBD1 matches at 9 bases. Per the germline V gene, CDR1 is SGHTA and CDR2 is FQGNSA. This CDR3 is built from 16 residues. The V segment lost 5 bases and the J segment 7 bases; nucleotides outside the gene matches: 14. As DNA, the CDR3 is TGTGCCAGCAGCATAAGCCGGGGGGGACAGGGATCTGGCTACACCTTC. It translates to CASSISRGGQGSGYTF.

The chain joins TRBV27 to TRBJ1-6; 7 nucleotides line up with TRBD1. The V and J ends lost 3 bases and 9 bases, in that order; junction bases with no gene match: 8. This CDR3 has 15 amino acids. Germline V gives CDR1 MNHEY, CDR2 SMNVEV (reference sequence). The CDR3 reads CASSFRTGGISPLHF. The CDR3 DNA reads as TGTGCCAGCAGTTTCCGGACAGGTGGAATTTCACCCCTCCACTTT.

The rearrangement uses TRBV19 and TRBJ2-1; 9 nucleotides align to TRBD2. The CDR3 spans 18 residues. V shed 2 bases and J 5 bases; nucleotides not matched to a gene: 13. In germline, CDR1 is LNHDA, CDR2 SQIVND (reference sequence). The CDR3 spells CASSITGFSSGVHNEQFF. The CDR3 nucleotides read TGTGCCAGTAGTATAACCGGGTTTTCTAGCGGGGTACACAATGAGCAGTTCTTC.

This clone is deemed medium-sized. CDR3 loop: CASRATYEQYF. CDR3 DNA sequence: TGCGCCAGCAGGGCCACCTACGAGCAGTACTTC. The chain uses TRBV23-1 and TRBJ2-7; D uncertain. TRBV23-1 is labeled an ORF, and its function is uncertain. The CDR3 has 11 residues. Trimming removed 6 bases from V and 2 bases from J, with 5 bases in between.

V and J are TRBV28 and TRBJ2-6, with no clear D. Germline assignment: CDR1 MDHEN and CDR2 SYDVKM. Trimming shortened V by 2 bases and J by 4 bases, and 6 bases separated the two germline ends. This CDR3 region has 14 residues. The CDR3 here is CASSLVSGANVLTF. CDR3 in DNA: TGTGCCAGCAGTTTAGTATCCGGGGCCAACGTCCTGACTTTC.

The V call is TRBV7-2, the J call TRBJ2-5; weak D call: TRBD1 (6 bases). V dropped 1 base and J dropped 0 bases, with 9 bases sitting between them. Per germline, CDR1 SGHTA and CDR2 FQGNSA. CDR3 size: 15 residues. The CDR3 protein is CASSLGGTNQETQYF. CDR3 DNA sequence: TGTGCCAGCAGCTTAGGGGGGACAAACCAAGAGACCCAGTACTTC. The full variable domain, with the rest looked up from reference TRBV7-2 and TRBJ2-5, is GAGVSQSPSNKVTEKGKDVELRCDPISGHTALYWYRQSLGQGLEFLIYFQGNSAPDKSGLPSDRFSAERTGGSVSTLTIQRTQQEDSAVYLCASSLGGTNQETQYFGPGTRLLVL.

The chain links TRBV7-3 to TRBJ2-1; 11 nucleotides match TRBD1. Germline lookup yields CDR1 SGHTA and CDR2 FQGTGA. The CDR3 consists of 14 residues. The V segment lost 2 bases and the J segment 8 bases; nucleotides outside the gene matches: 2. CDR3 region: CASSLGQGADEQFF. In DNA, the CDR3 is TGTGCCAGCAGCTTAGGACAGGGGGCCGATGAGCAGTTCTTC. Full variable domain (rest looked up from reference TRBV7-3 and TRBJ2-1): GAGVSQTPSNKVTEKGKYVELRCDPISGHTALYWYRQSLGQGPEFLIYFQGTGAADDSGLPNDRFFAVRPEGSVSTLKIQRTERGDSAVYLCASSLGQGADEQFFGPGTRLTVL.

The CDR3 DNA sequence: TGTGCCAGCTCACCCGGTCGAGAGACCCAGTACTTC. The encoded protein is CASSPGRETQYF. The chain joins TRBV18 to TRBJ2-5; D is unresolved. V gave up 3 bases and J gave up 4 bases, with 6 bases separating them. This CDR3 has 12 residues. Germline-derived CDR1 and CDR2 are KGHSH and LQKENI. Supplemented by reference TRBV18 and TRBJ2-5, the full variable domain reads NAGVMQNPRHLVRRRGQEARLRCSPMKGHSHVYWYRQLPEEGLKFMVYLQKENIIDESGMPKERFSAEFPKEGPSILRIQQVVRGDSAAYFCASSPGRETQYFGPGTRLLVL.

In its sample, this clone was seen once. Here the CDR3 reads CASSPRDYGYTF. DNA of the CDR3: TGTGCCAGCTCCCCCCGGGACTATGGCTACACCTTC. The chain is built from TRBV7-9 and TRBJ1-2; D not resolved. Germline lookup yields CDR1 SEHNR and CDR2 FQNEAQ (reference sequence). The CDR3 is made up of 12 amino acids. V lost 8 bases to trimming and J lost 3 bases, with 10 bases between them.

V usage is TRBV5-1 and J usage is TRBJ2-5; tentative D call: TRBD2 (5 bases). Trimming took off 4 bases at V and 5 bases at J, with 9 bases between the two ends. This CDR3 is 12 amino acids long. The germline V gene encodes CDR1 SGHRS and CDR2 YFSETQ. The CDR3 here is CASSEVAETQYF. As DNA, the CDR3 is TGCGCCAGCAGCGAGGTAGCGGAGACCCAGTACTTC.

This clone showed up just a few times. The chain combines TRBV23-1 with TRBJ2-7, with 9 bases identical to TRBD1. TRBV23-1 is classed as an ORF, of uncertain function. The CDR3 totals 16 residues. V shed 6 bases, J shed 3 bases, and the junction held 12 bases outside the gene matches. The CDR3 loop is CASSPYHTGQGYEQYF. The DNA for the CDR3 is TGCGCCAGCAGCCCCTATCATACGGGACAGGGCTACGAGCAGTACTTC.

The V gene is TRBV19, the J gene TRBJ2-7, with 9 bases identical to TRBD1. J was trimmed by 3 bases and V by 6 bases; bases with no gene match: 9. The CDR3 totals 15 residues. Germline V CDR1 and CDR2: LNHDA, SQIVND (reference sequence). CDR3 residues: CASSASGTGFYEQYF. The CDR3 DNA sequence: TGTGCCAGTAGCGCCTCCGGGACAGGGTTCTACGAGCAGTACTTC. The full variable domain, rest sourced from reference TRBV19 and TRBJ2-7, is DGGITQSPKYLFRKEGQNVTLSCEQNLNHDAMYWYRQDPGQGLRLIYYSQIVNDFQKGDIAEGYSVSREKKESFPLTVTSAQKNPTAFYLCASSASGTGFYEQYFGPGTRLTVT.

J is TRBJ1-6 and V is TRBV11-2; 9 bases map to TRBD1. V shed 4 bases, J shed 7 bases, and the junction held 5 bases outside the gene matches. CDR3 length equals 15 residues. Germline V CDR1 and CDR2: SGHAT, FQNNGV. CDR3 in amino acids: CASSSGTGRNSPLHF. The CDR3 nucleotides are TGTGCCAGCAGCTCCGGGACAGGGAGAAATTCACCCCTCCACTTT.

The rearrangement links TRBV7-2 to TRBJ2-7; D may be TRBD1 (5 bases). V dropped 1 base and J dropped 6 bases, with 10 bases sitting between them. Germline CDR1 reads SGHTA; CDR2 reads FQGNSA. This CDR3 is built from 13 residues. The DNA for the CDR3 is TGTGCCAGCAGCTTAGATGGCAGGGCCGAGCAGTACTTC. Amino acids: CASSLDGRAEQYF.